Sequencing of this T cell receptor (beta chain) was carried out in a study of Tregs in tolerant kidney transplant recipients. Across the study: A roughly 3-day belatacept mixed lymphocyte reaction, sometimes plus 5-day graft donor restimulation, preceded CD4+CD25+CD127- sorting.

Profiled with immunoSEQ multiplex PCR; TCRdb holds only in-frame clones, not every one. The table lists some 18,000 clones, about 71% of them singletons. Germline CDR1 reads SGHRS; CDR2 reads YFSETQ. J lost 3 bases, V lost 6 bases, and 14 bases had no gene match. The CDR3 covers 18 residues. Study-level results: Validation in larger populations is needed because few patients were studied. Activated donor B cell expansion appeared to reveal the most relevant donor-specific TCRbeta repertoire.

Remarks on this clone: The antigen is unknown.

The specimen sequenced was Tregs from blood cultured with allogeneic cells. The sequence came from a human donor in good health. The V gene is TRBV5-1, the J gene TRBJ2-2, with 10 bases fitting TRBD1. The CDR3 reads CASTWSRAGTGDTGELFF. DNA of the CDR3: TGCGCCAGCACGTGGTCCCGCGCCGGGACAGGGGACACCGGGGAGCTGTTTTTT. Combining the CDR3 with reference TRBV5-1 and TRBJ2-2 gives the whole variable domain KAGVTQTPRYLIKTRGQQVTLSCSPISGHRSVSWYQQTPGQGLQFLFEYFSETQRNKGNFPGRFSGRQFSNSRSEMNVSTLELGDSALYLCASTWSRAGTGDTGELFFGEGSRLTVL.